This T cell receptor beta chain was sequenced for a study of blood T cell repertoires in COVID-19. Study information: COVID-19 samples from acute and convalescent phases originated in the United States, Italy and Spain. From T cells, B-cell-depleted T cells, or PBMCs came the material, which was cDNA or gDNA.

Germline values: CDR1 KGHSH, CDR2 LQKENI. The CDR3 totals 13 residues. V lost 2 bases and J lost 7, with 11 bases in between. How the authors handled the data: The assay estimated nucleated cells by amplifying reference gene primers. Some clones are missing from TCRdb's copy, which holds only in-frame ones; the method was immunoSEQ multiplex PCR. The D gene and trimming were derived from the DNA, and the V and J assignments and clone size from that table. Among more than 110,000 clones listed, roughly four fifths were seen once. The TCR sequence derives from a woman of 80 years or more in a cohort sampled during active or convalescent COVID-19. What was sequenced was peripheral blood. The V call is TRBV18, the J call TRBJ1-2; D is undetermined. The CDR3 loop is CASSPEEVGGYTF. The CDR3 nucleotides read TGTGCCAGCTCACCAGAGGAGGTGGGTGGCTACACCTTC.